Listed here are 10 T cell receptor beta chains from one sample, sequenced in a study of T cell clonality in common variable immunodeficiency (dated by TCRdb to between 2014 and 2017). The full study reports these points: CVID TCRbeta sequences reportedly showed fewer deletions and N-nucleotide insertions and lacked highly modified clones with 13 or more V deletions.

For these receptors, no antigen is known. Library preparation was by the immunoSEQ multiplex PCR assay. Drawn from immuneACCESS, this table holds only the in-frame rearrangements with V and J called that TCRdb kept. Clones are partly lost; checked studies trace under half to an unresolved V gene and leave the rest unexplained. The table puts fewer than 30,000 clones in this sample, none counted just once. The ten most abundant clones make up over 25% of the sample. Sequenced sample: peripheral blood mononuclear cells. Every receptor here comes from a human donor with common variable immunodeficiency.

In its sample, this clone was seen many times. The read stops 3 residues short of the end of the CDR3; the missing end is completed from the germline J gene. V usage is TRBV2 and J usage is TRBJ2-5, with 8 bases aligning to TRBD1. Germline V gene sequence: CDR1 SNHLY, CDR2 FYNNEI. The CDR3 is 14 amino acids. Germline trimming cut 4 bases from V and 2 bases from J; bases unmatched to any gene: 3. The sequenced CDR3 bases are TGTGCCAGCAGTGTTGGGACAGGTCAAGAGACC. Amino acids: CASSVGTGQET. The entire CDR3 reads CASSVGTGQETQYF.

Concerning this clone itself: The read terminates 3 residues ahead of where the CDR3 ends, so the germline J gene completes it. This chain connects TRBV20-1 to TRBJ2-7; 7 nucleotides line up with TRBD1. This CDR3 has 15 amino acids. V lost 3 bases, J lost 0 bases, and 8 bases stayed unmatched. Germline CDR1 is DFQATT and CDR2 is SNEGSKA (reference sequence). CDR3 DNA, as far as it was read: TGCAGTGCTAGTGGCGGACAGGATTTCTCCTACGAG. As protein: CSASGGQDFSYE. The full CDR3 protein is CSASGGQDFSYEQYF.

This clone was seen many times. The read is 3 residues too short to cover the CDR3 end, so that end is filled in from the germline J gene. The chain couples TRBV20-1 to TRBJ2-2; 16 nucleotides match TRBD2. The junction had 8 bases not matched to a gene; V was cut back by 3 bases and J by 4 bases. The CDR3 is 18 residues long. CDR1 is DFQATT and CDR2 is SNEGSKA in the germline V gene (reference sequence). The CDR3 bases that were read are TGCAGTGCTAGTGGCCCCGGGACTAGCGGGGGGGCCACCGGGGAG. Translation gives CSASGPGTSGGATGE. The full-length CDR3 reads as CSASGPGTSGGATGELFF.

Concerning this clone itself: The read finishes 3 residues shy of the CDR3 end, and the germline J gene is used to complete it. The rearrangement uses TRBV18 and TRBJ1-1; D call uncertain. V was clipped by 6 bases and J by 3 bases, with 20 bases between them. The length of the CDR3 is 16 residues. Germline assignment: CDR1 KGHSH and CDR2 LQKENI. The CDR3 loop is CASSARVLRADTEAFF. The part of the CDR3 DNA that was read is TGTGCCAGCTCCGCGCGGGTCCTCCGGGCGGACACTGAA. Full variable domain (outside the CDR3, taken from reference TRBV18 and TRBJ1-1): NAGVMQNPRHLVRRRGQEARLRCSPMKGHSHVYWYRQLPEEGLKFMVYLQKENIIDESGMPKERFSAEFPKEGPSILRIQQVVRGDSAAYFCASSARVLRADTEAFFGQGTRLTVV.

This clone was seen many times. The CDR3 is cut off 3 residues early in the read; its end comes from the germline J gene. This sequence joins TRBV5-4 and TRBJ2-6, with 10 bases fitting TRBD1. In germline, CDR1 is SGHNT, CDR2 YYREEE (reference sequence). The CDR3 spans 16 residues. V lost 4 bases to trimming and J lost 4 bases; unmatched junction nucleotides: 5. The DNA read from the CDR3 is TGTGCCAGCAGCAAGGACAGGGGGATGGGGGCCAACGTC. It codes for CASSKDRGMGANV. The full CDR3 sequence reads CASSKDRGMGANVLTF.

Details on this clone: The read terminates 3 residues before the CDR3 end, so the remaining end is supplied by the germline J gene. V gene TRBV2 combines with J gene TRBJ2-1; 10 nucleotides match TRBD2. Per germline, CDR1 SNHLY and CDR2 FYNNEI. The CDR3 has 15 amino acids. V trimming: 5 bases; J trimming: 8 bases; junction bases outside the gene matches: 9. CDR3 DNA (partial): TGTGCCAGCAGTCCCCCTAGCGGGGGAATGGATGAG. It yields the protein CASSPPSGGMDE. The full CDR3 is CASSPPSGGMDEQFF.

As concerns this clone: The read ends 3 residues before the CDR3 terminus; that terminus is restored from the germline J gene. The chain employs TRBV2 and TRBJ2-5; D not certain. Germline CDR1 SNHLY, CDR2 FYNNEI. CDR3 length: 12 amino acids. V shed 6 bases and J shed 5 bases, with 10 bases lying between them. The CDR3 here is CASRPRAETQYF. CDR3 DNA (partial): TGTGCCAGCAGACCTAGAGCGGAGACC. The full variable domain, with the rest looked up from reference TRBV2 and TRBJ2-5, is EPEVTQTPSHQVTQMGQEVILRCVPISNHLYFYWYRQILGQKVEFLVSFYNNEISEKSEIFDDQFSVERPDGSNFTLKIRSTKLEDSAMYFCASRPRAETQYFGPGTRLLVL.

The sample holds many counts of this clone. The sequenced fragment ends 3 residues before the CDR3 boundary, so the rest is inferred from the germline J gene. This chain links TRBV30 with TRBJ2-2; D is unresolved. Germline assignment: CDR1 GTSNPN and CDR2 SVGIG (reference sequence). This CDR3 has 12 residues. The V end lost 0 bases, the J end lost 6 bases, and 5 bases lay between the germline ends. The sequenced part of the CDR3 DNA is TGTGCCTGGAGTGTACTTTCCGGGGAG. Its protein is CAWSVLSGE. The complete CDR3 protein is CAWSVLSGELFF. Looking up the rest from reference TRBV30 and TRBJ2-2 gives the full variable domain: SQTIHQWPATLVQPVGSPLSLECTVEGTSNPNLYWYRQAAGRGLQLLFYSVGIGQISSEVPQNLSASRPQDRQFILSSKKLLLSDSGFYLCAWSVLSGELFFGEGSRLTVL.

This clone was seen a handful of times. The read terminates 3 residues before the CDR3 end, so the remaining end is supplied by the germline J gene. This chain connects TRBV7-9 to TRBJ2-1; 7 nucleotides align to TRBD2. J gave up 5 bases and V 0 bases, and 1 base lay outside the gene matches. CDR3 size: 14 residues. The germline gives CDR1 SEHNR, CDR2 FQNEAQ (reference sequence). The sequenced part of the CDR3 DNA is TGTGCCAGCAGCTTAGCTGGGGGGGACAATGAG. Translated: CASSLAGGDNE. The full CDR3 is CASSLAGGDNEQFF.

There are many counts of this clone. The read gets to within 3 residues of the CDR3 end, and the germline J gene fills in the rest. J is TRBJ2-3 and V is TRBV10-1; possibly TRBD1 or TRBD2 for D (5 bases each). V lost 0 bases and J 6 bases, leaving 13 bases between the germline ends. Germline lookup yields CDR1 WNHNN and CDR2 SYGVQD (reference sequence). There are 15 residues in the CDR3. CDR3: CASSESRGGGDTQYF. The CDR3 DNA, read in part, is TGCGCCAGCAGTGAGTCGAGGGGCGGTGGGGATACG.